This T cell receptor beta chain was sequenced for a study of CD8+CD57+ T cells in acquired aplastic anemia. As for the study in general: An average of approximately 3.4 ug of DNA was obtained from sorted CD4+ and CD8+ cells. Findings of the study overall: Between patients and controls, some 31 CD8+ CDR3 sequences were found in common.

Concerning this clonotype itself: Antigen unknown.

Researchers used genomic DNA as the template to profile TCR beta VDJ and CDR3. TCRdb re-called the reads with MiXCR, one entry per CDR3 protein. The table includes 350,000 to 450,000 distinct CDR3 sequences, 55% to 70% detected once. Germline CDR1 ENHRY, CDR2 SYGVKD. The CDR3 runs to 15 residues. Trimming took off 9 bases at V and 0 bases at J, with 15 bases between the two ends. J is TRBJ1-3 and V is TRBV10-3, with D possibly matching TRBD1 (5 bases). Sequenced input: sorted CD4+, CD8+, or CD8+CD57+ T cells (not recorded which) from PBMCs. The receptor was isolated from a human donor in good health, serving as a control. This chain's CDR3 is CAIRNQGASGNTIYF. The CDR3 region has the DNA TGTGCCATTCGGAATCAGGGTGCCTCTGGAAACACCATATATTTT.